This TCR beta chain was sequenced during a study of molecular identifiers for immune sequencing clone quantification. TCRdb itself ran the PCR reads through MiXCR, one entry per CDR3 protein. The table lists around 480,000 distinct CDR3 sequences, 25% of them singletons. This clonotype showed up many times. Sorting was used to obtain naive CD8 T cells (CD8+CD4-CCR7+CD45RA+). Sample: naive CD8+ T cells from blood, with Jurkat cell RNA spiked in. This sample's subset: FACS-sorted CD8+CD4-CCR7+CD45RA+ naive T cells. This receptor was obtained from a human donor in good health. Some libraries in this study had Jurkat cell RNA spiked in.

CDR3 sequence reads: CASSSSGGHGTQYF. The CDR3 DNA sequence: TGTGCCAGCAGTTCATCAGGGGGTCACGGGACCCAGTACTTC. The chain links TRBV27 to TRBJ2-5; 7 bases are a match to TRBD1. The germline V gene encodes CDR1 MNHEY and CDR2 SMNVEV (reference sequence). J lost 7 bases, V lost 4 bases, and 9 bases had no gene match. The CDR3 covers 14 residues.